The 21 T cell receptor beta chains below were found in one sample sequenced in a study of OX40 agonist ivuxolimab in advanced cancers. Sequencing used immunoSEQ multiplex PCR; TCRdb keeps in-frame clones, though not all of them. In the table there are more than 65,000 clones, roughly 85% of which are singletons. The starting material was CD4+ or CD8+ T cells sorted from blood, obtained in a trial of the OX40 agonist ivuxolimab. The receptors were sampled from an adult with an advanced solid tumor such as melanoma, head and neck, liver or kidney cancer.

The chain combines TRBV15 with TRBJ2-7; 8 bases line up with TRBD2. The germline CDR1 and CDR2 sequences are LNHNV and YYDKDF (reference sequence). The CDR3 has 14 residues. V dropped 5 bases and J dropped 2; count of bases not matched to a gene: 5. The CDR3 bases are TGTGCCACCAGCGCGGGAGGAAGTGCCTACGAGCAGTACTTC. It translates to CATSAGGSAYEQYF.

The V call is TRBV11-2, the J call TRBJ1-3; D perhaps matches TRBD1 (5 bases). CDR3 length: 13 residues. Looked up from germline, CDR1 is SGHAT and CDR2 is FQNNGV. Trimming took off 1 base at V and 7 bases at J, with 8 bases between the two ends. The chain's CDR3 is CASSLGRENTIYF. CDR3 sequence (DNA): TGTGCCAGCAGCTTAGGCAGGGAGAACACCATATATTTT.

This chain uses TRBV30 with TRBJ1-1, with D possibly being TRBD1 (5 bases). The V end lost 4 bases, the J end lost 6 bases, and 15 bases lay between the germline ends. The V gene's germline CDR1 is GTSNPN and CDR2 SVGIG (reference sequence). The CDR3 sequence is 13 residues long. The CDR3 bases are TGTGCCTGGAACCCTGGGGCAGGCGCTGAAGCTTTCTTT. Amino acids: CAWNPGAGAEAFF.

The V gene is TRBV19, the J gene TRBJ1-2; D gene unclear. Germline loops: CDR1 LNHDA, CDR2 SQIVND (reference sequence). Trimming pared 3 bases from V and 7 bases from J, leaving 9 bases between. This CDR3 region has 12 residues. The CDR3 bases are TGTGCCAGTAGTATTAACGGCCGTGGCTACACCTTC. Translating gives CASSINGRGYTF. The full variable domain, completed using reference TRBV19 and TRBJ1-2, is DGGITQSPKYLFRKEGQNVTLSCEQNLNHDAMYWYRQDPGQGLRLIYYSQIVNDFQKGDIAEGYSVSREKKESFPLTVTSAQKNPTAFYLCASSINGRGYTFGSGTRLTVV.

The V and J genes are TRBV6-6 and TRBJ2-5; possibly TRBD1 for D (5 bases). This CDR3 has 14 amino acids. In germline, CDR1 is MNHNY, CDR2 SVGAGI (reference sequence). Trimming cost V 2 bases and J 1 base, with 8 bases left between them. The CDR3 DNA sequence: TGTGCCAGCAGTTACCGCCAGGGCCAAGAGACCCAGTACTTC. This translates into CASSYRQGQETQYF.

V gene TRBV28 combines with J gene TRBJ2-3; 7 bases align to TRBD1. CDR3 length: 14 amino acids. V was pared by 6 bases and J by 3 bases, with 6 bases of the junction left unmatched. Germline V gene sequence: CDR1 MDHEN, CDR2 SYDVKM. The CDR3 spells CASRDRARTDTQYF. Here the CDR3 DNA reads TGTGCCAGCAGAGACAGGGCTAGGACAGATACGCAGTATTTT.

The chain employs TRBV6-5 and TRBJ1-6; perhaps TRBD1 as D (6 bases). The CDR3 covers 14 residues. Germline values: CDR1 MNHEY, CDR2 SVGAGI. The V gene lost 7 bases and the J gene lost 6 bases, with 13 bases spanning the gap. As DNA, the CDR3 is TGTGCCAGCACCAAGGGGGTTCCTAATTCACCCCTCCACTTT. Translating gives CASTKGVPNSPLHF.

This chain links TRBV11-1 with TRBJ2-4; 8 positions agree with TRBD1. Looked up from germline, CDR1 is SGHAT and CDR2 is FQDESV (reference sequence). This CDR3 contains 14 residues. V trimming: 5 bases; J trimming: 7 bases; junction bases outside the gene matches: 7. The CDR3 protein is CASSPRQGTNIQYF. CDR3 bases: TGTGCCAGCAGCCCCCGACAGGGGACGAACATTCAGTACTTC.

The chain is built from TRBV14 and TRBJ2-6; 7 nucleotides align to TRBD1. The germline V gene has CDR1 SGHDN and CDR2 FVKESK. CDR3 length: 18 residues. Losses at the gene ends were 2 bases for V and 0 bases for J; bases not matched to a gene: 7. The chain's CDR3 is CASSQRGGDRSGANVLTF. The CDR3 DNA is TGTGCCAGCAGCCAACGAGGGGGCGACCGCTCTGGGGCCAACGTCCTGACTTTC.

The rearrangement joins TRBV4-3 to TRBJ2-2; 11 nucleotides match TRBD2. V lost 4 bases to trimming and J lost 1 base; unmatched junction nucleotides: 2. Germline values: CDR1 LGHNA, CDR2 YSLEER. The CDR3 spans 16 residues. In DNA, the CDR3 is TGCGCCAGCAGCCGCGGACTAGCGGGGAACACCGGGGAGCTGTTTTTT. This translates into CASSRGLAGNTGELFF.

The CDR3 DNA sequence: TGTGCCAGCAGCTGGACAATCGGCGGCTACACCTTC. This gives the protein CASSWTIGGYTF. The chain combines TRBV5-5 with TRBJ1-2; possibly TRBD1 for D (5 bases). The CDR3 is made up of 12 amino acids. With 3 bases removed from V and 8 bases from J, the gap between germline ends came to 11 bases. The germline CDR1 and CDR2 sequences are SGHKS and YYEKEE (reference sequence).

V gene TRBV27 combines with J gene TRBJ2-3; D gene unclear. V was shortened by 1 base and J by 2 bases, with 7 bases between the two germline ends. CDR1 is MNHEY and CDR2 is SMNVEV in the germline V gene (reference sequence). This CDR3 has 14 residues. The CDR3 DNA is TGTGCCAGCAGTTTATACGTCCCCACAGATACGCAGTATTTT. Protein sequence: CASSLYVPTDTQYF.

The chain links TRBV11-2 to TRBJ2-1; TRBD2 matches 11 bases. The CDR3 runs to 15 residues. V lost 5 bases, J lost 4 bases, and 4 bases stayed unmatched. CDR1 is SGHAT, CDR2 FQNNGV, per germline. CDR3 sequence reads: CASSPTSGGYNEQFF. The CDR3 DNA reads as TGTGCCAGCAGCCCTACTAGCGGGGGATACAATGAGCAGTTCTTC.

The V call is TRBV5-4, the J call TRBJ2-5; no definite D call. Germline V gives CDR1 SGHNT, CDR2 YYREEE (reference sequence). There are 15 residues in the CDR3. V was shortened by 4 bases and J by 4 bases, with 17 bases between the two germline ends. Here the CDR3 reads CASSPSSRSRETQYF. CDR3 sequence (DNA): TGTGCCAGCAGCCCCAGTTCACGGTCGCGAGAGACCCAGTACTTC.

The chain's CDR3 is CSVGNGRTEAFF. CDR3 coding DNA: TGCAGCGTTGGAAACGGGCGGACTGAAGCTTTCTTT. The rearrangement links TRBV29-1 to TRBJ1-1; D gene unclear. V was cut by 4 bases and J by 5 bases, with 11 bases left in between. The CDR3 loop spans 12 amino acids. The germline V gene encodes CDR1 SQVTM and CDR2 ANQGSEA.

V and J are TRBV28 and TRBJ1-2; 7 nucleotides align to TRBD1. The CDR3 runs 15 residues. J lost 0 bases, V lost 6 bases, and 7 bases had no gene match. The germline CDR1 and CDR2 sequences are MDHEN and SYDVKM. The CDR3 bases are TGTGCCAGCAGCGCCTCAGGGGGAACTAACTATGGCTACACCTTC. Amino acids: CASSASGGTNYGYTF.

The chain has TRBV9 and TRBJ2-5; 10 positions match TRBD2. With the DNA end fitting TRBJ2-7 better, the J assignment may be wrong. Per germline, CDR1 SGDLS and CDR2 YYNGEE. The CDR3 runs 15 residues. The CDR3 DNA reads as TGTGCCAGCAGCCTGCGGACTAGCGGACCCTACGAGCAGTACTTC. Translated: CASSLRTSGPYEQYF.

This chain joins TRBV11-2 and TRBJ1-4, with 9 bases matching TRBD1. CDR1 is SGHAT, CDR2 FQNNGV, per germline. V trimming: 5 bases; J trimming: 8 bases; junction bases outside the gene matches: 6. CDR3 length: 14 amino acids. CDR3 sequence reads: CASSATGGWEKLFF. CDR3 nucleotides: TGTGCCAGCAGCGCAACAGGGGGCTGGGAAAAACTGTTTTTT. The whole variable domain, remainder taken from reference TRBV11-2 and TRBJ1-4, is EAGVAQSPRYKIIEKRQSVAFWCNPISGHATLYWYQQILGQGPKLLIQFQNNGVVDDSQLPKDRFSAERLKGVDSTLKIQPAKLEDSAVYLCASSATGGWEKLFFGSGTQLSVL.

In DNA, the CDR3 is TGCGCCAGCAGCTTGGCGCCGGTCGAACTTAATGAAAAACTGTTTTTT. Translating it yields CASSLAPVELNEKLFF. The V and J genes are TRBV5-1 and TRBJ1-4, with D uncertain. Trimming removed 0 bases from V and 4 bases from J, with 13 bases in between. Per germline, CDR1 SGHRS and CDR2 YFSETQ. The CDR3 spans 16 residues.

The V and J genes are TRBV7-2 and TRBJ1-2, with 10 nucleotides matching TRBD1. Germline CDR1 is SGHTA and CDR2 is FQGNSA. The V gene end was trimmed by 5 bases and the J gene end by 6 bases; junction bases not matched to a gene: 3. This CDR3 spans 13 amino acids. The CDR3 spells CASSRGTGDGYTF. The CDR3 nucleotides are TGTGCCAGCAGCAGGGGGACAGGGGATGGCTACACCTTC.

In its sample, this clone was seen a few times. This chain uses TRBV25-1 with TRBJ1-4; D is perhaps TRBD1 (6 bases). There are 15 residues in the CDR3. With 4 bases removed from V and 3 bases from J, the gap between germline ends came to 12 bases. Per germline, CDR1 MGHDK and CDR2 SYGVNS. The DNA for the CDR3 is TGTGCCAGCAGTGCCCGGGGGGCTTCTAATGAAAAACTGTTTTTT. This gives the protein CASSARGASNEKLFF.